What follows are 14 T cell receptor beta chains derived from one specimen sequenced in a study of blood T cell repertoires in COVID-19. Only in-frame clones appear in the TCRdb table, and some are missing; sequencing was by immunoSEQ multiplex PCR. Of some 220,000 clones listed, 70% to 85% are singletons. The sequencing sample was made of peripheral blood. These receptors originate from a man between 50 and 59 years old with active or convalescent COVID-19.

The chain combines TRBV27 with TRBJ1-2; D might be TRBD1 (6 bases). The CDR3 has 17 amino acids. Germline CDR1 is MNHEY and CDR2 is SMNVEV (reference sequence). Trimming left V 0 bases short and J 4 bases short, with 18 bases between. Here the CDR3 reads CASSLSLGHRALYGYTF. CDR3 coding DNA: TGTGCCAGCAGTTTATCTCTGGGACACCGGGCGCTCTATGGCTACACCTTC.

This chain links TRBV9 with TRBJ2-3; 9 bases agree with TRBD2. This CDR3 has 14 residues. From germline, CDR1 is SGDLS and CDR2 YYNGEE. Unmatched junction bases numbered 5, after V lost 3 bases and J lost 6 bases. CDR3 DNA: TGTGCCAGCAGCGCTAGCGGGAAGCTCGATACGCAGTATTTT. It yields the protein CASSASGKLDTQYF.

This clone was picked up one time. The chain links TRBV5-1 to TRBJ1-4; no definite D call. The CDR3 sequence is 15 residues long. Trimming shortened V by 0 bases and J by 0 bases, and 6 bases separated the two germline ends. Germline CDR1 is SGHRS and CDR2 is YFSETQ. CDR3 in DNA: TGCGCCAGCAGCTTGGTAGAAGCAACTAATGAAAAACTGTTTTTT. Translation gives CASSLVEATNEKLFF.

This clone appeared a few times. This sequence joins TRBV7-9 and TRBJ2-7; 10 nucleotides agree with TRBD1. This CDR3 has 15 amino acids. Germline V CDR1 and CDR2: SEHNR, FQNEAQ (reference sequence). V lost 3 bases and J lost 2; bases outside the gene matches: 4. Here the CDR3 reads CASSFSTGGPYEQYF. The CDR3 DNA reads TGTGCCAGCAGCTTCTCGACAGGGGGCCCCTACGAGCAGTACTTC.

The rearrangement links TRBV18 to TRBJ1-1; a weak D match, TRBD1 (5 bases). Germline loops: CDR1 KGHSH, CDR2 LQKENI. V was cut by 1 base and J by 2 bases, with 11 bases left in between. The CDR3 consists of 15 residues. The CDR3 protein is CASSPQAGSNTEAFF. The CDR3 coding sequence is TGTGCCAGCTCACCACAGGCAGGGTCTAACACTGAAGCTTTCTTT. The whole variable domain, filled in from reference TRBV18 and TRBJ1-1, reads NAGVMQNPRHLVRRRGQEARLRCSPMKGHSHVYWYRQLPEEGLKFMVYLQKENIIDESGMPKERFSAEFPKEGPSILRIQQVVRGDSAAYFCASSPQAGSNTEAFFGQGTRLTVV.

This sequence joins TRBV28 and TRBJ1-3, with no clear D. The CDR3 loop spans 14 amino acids. V gave up 2 bases and J gave up 0 bases, with 5 bases separating them. CDR1 MDHEN and CDR2 SYDVKM come from the germline V gene. DNA of the CDR3: TGTGCCAGCAGTTTAGTTAACTCTGGAAACACCATATATTTT. This gives the protein CASSLVNSGNTIYF.

The chain links TRBV29-1 to TRBJ2-4, with 9 bases that match TRBD1. After removal of 6 bases from V and 15 bases from J, the junction contained 9 bases not matched to a gene. From germline, CDR1 is SQVTM and CDR2 ANQGSEA. This CDR3 is built from 11 residues. The CDR3 sequence is CSVGRWDRVYF. In nucleotides, the CDR3 is TGCAGCGTGGGCCGGTGGGACAGGGTGTACTTC.

On this clone: Additional DNA sequences in this sample encode the identical CDR3. This rearrangement joins TRBV12-3 or TRBV12-4 to TRBJ1-2; TRBD1 is a possible D gene (5 bases). Trimming took 2 bases from V and 4 from J, leaving 5 bases between them. The length of the CDR3 is 12 residues. The CDR3, as DNA: TGTGCCAGCAGTTTACAGGGCTATGGCTACACCTTC. It encodes CASSLQGYGYTF.

This clone showed up just once. This rearrangement joins TRBV11-2 to TRBJ2-7; D might be TRBD2 (7 bases). Germline CDR1 SGHAT, CDR2 FQNNGV. Trimming took 1 base from V and 1 from J, leaving 20 bases between them. The CDR3 is 18 residues long. CDR3 nucleotide sequence: TGTGCCAGCAGCTTAGGCCGGGGAGGGGGACTCCGTTCCTACGAGCAGTACTTC. Translated: CASSLGRGGGLRSYEQYF.

The gene calls are TRBV5-1 and TRBJ2-2, with TRBD2 matching over 10 bases. J was trimmed by 8 bases and V by 0 bases; bases with no gene match: 10. This CDR3 is built from 17 residues. The V gene's germline CDR1 is SGHRS and CDR2 YFSETQ. The CDR3: CASSLALAGASAGELFF. CDR3 bases: TGCGCCAGCAGCTTGGCGCTAGCGGGGGCTTCGGCGGGGGAGCTGTTTTTT. Full variable domain (outside the CDR3, taken from reference TRBV5-1 and TRBJ2-2): KAGVTQTPRYLIKTRGQQVTLSCSPISGHRSVSWYQQTPGQGLQFLFEYFSETQRNKGNFPGRFSGRQFSNSRSEMNVSTLELGDSALYLCASSLALAGASAGELFFGEGSRLTVL.

This chain joins TRBV9 and TRBJ2-1; D gene uncertain. The CDR3 runs to 15 residues. In germline, CDR1 is SGDLS, CDR2 YYNGEE. V lost 1 base and J 1 base, leaving 9 bases between the germline ends. The chain's CDR3 is CASSVWPSSYNEQFF. CDR3 nucleotide sequence: TGTGCCAGCAGCGTATGGCCTAGTTCCTACAATGAGCAGTTCTTC.

This chain joins TRBV5-4 and TRBJ2-5, with 7 bases identical to TRBD1. Trimming cost V 0 bases and J 3 bases; bases outside gene matches: 8. The length of the CDR3 is 16 residues. CDR1 SGHNT and CDR2 YYREEE come from the germline V gene (reference sequence). The CDR3 protein is CASSLGPTGPEETQYF. The CDR3 DNA sequence: TGTGCCAGCAGCTTGGGGCCGACAGGGCCAGAAGAGACCCAGTACTTC.

The chain is built from TRBV9 and TRBJ1-2; D possibly corresponds to TRBD1 (5 bases). Germline CDR1 is SGDLS and CDR2 is YYNGEE. The CDR3 has 17 residues. Trimming left V 0 bases short and J 6 bases short, with 21 bases between. CDR3 sequence: CASSVEGGTSGSDGYTF. CDR3 in DNA: TGTGCCAGCAGCGTAGAGGGAGGGACCTCGGGGAGCGATGGCTACACCTTC.

The rearrangement joins TRBV7-2 to TRBJ2-5; 11 bases fit TRBD2. The CDR3 has 16 amino acids. The junction had 12 bases not matched to a gene; V was cut back by 7 bases and J by 5 bases. Germline CDR1 SGHTA, CDR2 FQGNSA. DNA for the CDR3: TGTGCCAGCACCAAACTAGCGGGGGCTACGCTGGAGACCCAGTACTTC. This codes for CASTKLAGATLETQYF.